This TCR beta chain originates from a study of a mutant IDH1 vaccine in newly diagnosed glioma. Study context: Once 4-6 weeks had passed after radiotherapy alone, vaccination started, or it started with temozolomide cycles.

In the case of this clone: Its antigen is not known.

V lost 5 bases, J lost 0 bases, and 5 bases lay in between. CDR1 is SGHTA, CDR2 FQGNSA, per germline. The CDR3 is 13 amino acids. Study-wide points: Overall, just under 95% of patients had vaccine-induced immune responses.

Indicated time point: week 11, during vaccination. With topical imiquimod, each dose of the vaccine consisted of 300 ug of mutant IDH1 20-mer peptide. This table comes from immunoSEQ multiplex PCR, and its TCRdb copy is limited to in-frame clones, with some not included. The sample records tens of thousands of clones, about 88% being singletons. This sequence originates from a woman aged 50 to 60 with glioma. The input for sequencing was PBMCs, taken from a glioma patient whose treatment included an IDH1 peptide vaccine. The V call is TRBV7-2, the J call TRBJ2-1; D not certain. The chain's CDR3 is CASSTNSYNEQFF. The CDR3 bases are TGTGCCAGCAGCACCAACTCCTACAATGAGCAGTTCTTC.